This T cell receptor (beta chain) appears in the sequencing data of a study of human T cells and chemical hapten exposure. Per the germline V gene, CDR1 is SQVTM and CDR2 is ANQGSEA. The CDR3 consists of 11 residues. The V gene lost 7 bases and the J gene lost 2 bases, with 7 bases spanning the gap. Via MiXCR, TCRdb re-called the RACE reads, giving one row per CDR3 protein. The sample includes tens of thousands of distinct CDR3 sequences, under 13% seen only once; the top ten take around 1.1%. The time point: patch test 3, about 24 weeks after DPC sensitization. This sample's treatment: therapeutic diphenylcyclopropenone sensitization with weekly scalp DPC. This clonotype has ten or more counts.

This sequence originates from a woman aged 30 to 39 with alopecia areata. Some clones in this sample may be carry-over from other donors' samples. The sample was whole blood, taken in connection with sensitization to the hapten diphenylcyclopropenone (DPC). J is TRBJ2-3 and V is TRBV29-1; unclear D gene. The CDR3 region is CSAGVTDTQYF. The CDR3 coding sequence is TGCAGCGCTGGAGTCACAGATACGCAGTATTTT.